Shown below are 15 T cell receptor beta chains from a single sample sequenced in a study of T-cell memory formation after mild COVID-19. MiXCR, run by TCRdb on the 5' RACE reads, gives a single entry per CDR3 protein. The data contain roughly 240,000 distinct CDR3 sequences, approximately 15% of them singletons. Specimen: PBMCs or a T cell subset sorted from them (not recorded which). Receptors originate from an adult woman who had mild COVID-19 (a few samples of this study predate the infection). Cell type and time point are not known.

This clonotype appeared many times. The chain joins TRBV9 to TRBJ2-7; no clear D gene. Germline loops: CDR1 SGDLS, CDR2 YYNGEE. V dropped 3 bases and J dropped 6 bases, with 13 bases sitting between them. The CDR3 is 13 amino acids. The CDR3 nucleotides are TGTGCCAGCAGCGGAACCTACTGGGGCGAGCAGTACTTC. Translating gives CASSGTYWGEQYF. The whole variable domain, filled in from reference TRBV9 and TRBJ2-7, reads DSGVTQTPKHLITATGQRVTLRCSPRSGDLSVYWYQQSLDQGLQFLIQYYNGEERAKGNILERFSAQQFPDLHSELNLSSLELGDSALYFCASSGTYWGEQYFGPGTRLTVT.

This clonotype has at least ten counts. The chain has TRBV12-3 or TRBV12-4 and TRBJ1-3; no reliable D call. The ends were cut back, 1 base at V and 4 bases at J, with 11 bases in the middle. The CDR3 loop spans 15 amino acids. The CDR3 spells CASSLEARSGNTIYF. CDR3 DNA: TGTGCCAGCAGTTTAGAGGCCAGGTCGGGAAACACCATATATTTT.

The chain recombines TRBV12-3 or TRBV12-4 with TRBJ2-7; D unresolved. The CDR3 totals 14 residues. The V end was cut by 1 base, the J end by 6 bases, with 13 bases between. This CDR3 is CASSLGGLGLEQYF. The CDR3 DNA reads as TGTGCCAGCAGTTTAGGTGGGCTAGGTCTCGAGCAGTACTTC.

This clonotype was observed a few times. The rearrangement joins TRBV5-6 to TRBJ2-5, with a possible D match to TRBD1 (6 bases). The V gene lost 2 bases and the J gene lost 4 bases, with 9 bases spanning the gap. Germline CDR1 reads SGHDT; CDR2 reads YYEEEE. This CDR3 is built from 13 residues. Here the CDR3 reads CASSLTGPETQYF. The CDR3 DNA reads as TGTGCCAGCAGCTTAACAGGGCCAGAGACCCAGTACTTC. The variable domain in full, completed from reference TRBV5-6 and TRBJ2-5, reads DAGVTQSPTHLIKTRGQQVTLRCSPKSGHDTVSWYQQALGQGPQFIFQYYEEEERQRGNFPDRFSGHQFPNYSSELNVNALLLGDSALYLCASSLTGPETQYFGPGTRLLVL.

Written as DNA, the CDR3 is TGTGCCAGTAGTGAAAGACAGGGCCACTCTGGAAACACCATATATTTT. It translates to CASSERQGHSGNTIYF. The chain combines TRBV19 with TRBJ1-3; 7 positions agree with TRBD1. Germline lookup yields CDR1 LNHDA and CDR2 SQIVND (reference sequence). Germline trimming cut 5 bases from V and 0 bases from J; bases unmatched to any gene: 7. The CDR3 totals 16 residues. Looking up the rest from reference TRBV19 and TRBJ1-3 gives the full variable domain: DGGITQSPKYLFRKEGQNVTLSCEQNLNHDAMYWYRQDPGQGLRLIYYSQIVNDFQKGDIAEGYSVSREKKESFPLTVTSAQKNPTAFYLCASSERQGHSGNTIYFGEGSWLTVV.

This clonotype has just a few counts. CDR3 region: CASTTHTEAFF. Here the CDR3 DNA reads TGTGCCAGCACCACTCACACTGAAGCTTTCTTT. The rearrangement links TRBV7-9 to TRBJ1-1; D not certain. The germline V gene encodes CDR1 SEHNR and CDR2 FQNEAQ (reference sequence). Trimming pared 7 bases from V and 3 bases from J, leaving 6 bases between. The CDR3 consists of 11 residues.

This clonotype was counted a few times. This rearrangement joins TRBV19 to TRBJ2-3; no firm D call. V was shortened by 10 bases and J by 7 bases, with 12 bases between the two germline ends. Germline V CDR1 and CDR2: LNHDA, SQIVND (reference sequence). This CDR3 spans 11 amino acids. CDR3 DNA sequence: TGTGCCACTCAGGAGTTGCATACGCAGTATTTT. Protein product: CATQELHTQYF. Supplemented by reference TRBV19 and TRBJ2-3, the full variable domain reads DGGITQSPKYLFRKEGQNVTLSCEQNLNHDAMYWYRQDPGQGLRLIYYSQIVNDFQKGDIAEGYSVSREKKESFPLTVTSAQKNPTAFYLCATQELHTQYFGPGTRLTVL.

This clonotype has more than one count but fewer than ten. The CDR3 DNA is TGTGCCAGCAGTTCCTTTATAGCGGGACCATCTCACGAGCAGTACTTC. It encodes CASSSFIAGPSHEQYF. The gene calls are TRBV12-3 or TRBV12-4 and TRBJ2-7; TRBD2 matches 8 bases. The V gene end was trimmed by 4 bases and the J gene end by 5 bases; junction bases not matched to a gene: 13. The CDR3 is 16 amino acids.

This clonotype has a handful of counts. CDR3 in amino acids: CASSVDPGTSTEAFF. In DNA form, the CDR3 reads TGTGCCAGCAGCGTAGATCCAGGCACCAGCACTGAAGCTTTCTTT. The V gene is TRBV9, the J gene TRBJ1-1, with no clear D. The CDR3 sequence is 15 residues long. Germline V gene lookup returns CDR1 SGDLS and CDR2 YYNGEE. V lost 0 bases, J lost 4 bases, and 13 bases lay in between.

The rearrangement uses TRBV2 and TRBJ2-1; perhaps TRBD1 as D (6 bases). V was shortened by 6 bases and J by 4 bases, with 10 bases between the two germline ends. Germline V gene lookup returns CDR1 SNHLY and CDR2 FYNNEI. This CDR3 has 13 residues. The CDR3 is CASRGQGYNEQFF. The DNA of the CDR3 is TGTGCCAGCAGAGGGCAGGGGTACAATGAGCAGTTCTTC.

Only a few counts were recorded for this clonotype. The chain employs TRBV2 and TRBJ1-5; D gene ambiguous. The CDR3 has 16 amino acids. V was pared by 6 bases and J by 4 bases, with 19 bases between. Germline lookup yields CDR1 SNHLY and CDR2 FYNNEI. The CDR3 is CASSFRVDLFNQPQHF. The CDR3 nucleotides read TGTGCCAGCAGCTTCCGGGTGGACCTCTTTAATCAGCCCCAGCATTTT.

This clonotype was detected only a few times. The chain joins TRBV4-1 to TRBJ2-3; perhaps D is TRBD1 or TRBD2 (6 bases each). Trimming shortened V by 0 bases and J by 1 base, and 8 bases separated the two germline ends. CDR1 and CDR2 from the germline V gene are MGHRA and YSYEKL. The CDR3 runs to 15 residues. The CDR3 reads CASSQDGGRTDTQYF. The CDR3 nucleotides read TGCGCCAGCAGCCAAGATGGGGGGCGCACAGATACGCAGTATTTT.

This clonotype has more than one count but fewer than ten. The chain recombines TRBV12-3 or TRBV12-4 with TRBJ2-7, with 7 bases fitting TRBD2. V was pared by 2 bases and J by 2 bases, with 3 bases of the junction left unmatched. The CDR3 length is 14 residues. In DNA form, the CDR3 reads TGTGCCAGCAGTTTATATGGGACTACCTACGAGCAGTACTTC. It is translated as CASSLYGTTYEQYF.

The chain is built from TRBV3-1 and TRBJ2-4; unclear D gene. V lost 3 bases, J lost 0 bases, and 12 bases lay in between. This CDR3 comprises 16 residues. CDR1 is LGHDT, CDR2 YNNKEL, per germline (reference sequence). DNA for the CDR3: TGTGCCAGCAGCCATGGGCTAGTCCTAGCCAAAAACATTCAGTACTTC. Residues: CASSHGLVLAKNIQYF.

The rearrangement uses TRBV29-1 and TRBJ1-2; 7 bases fit TRBD1. This CDR3 has 12 amino acids. CDR1 and CDR2 from the germline V gene are SQVTM and ANQGSEA. J lost 4 bases, V lost 4 bases, and 3 bases had no gene match. The CDR3 here is CSVGDSIYGYTF. CDR3 nucleotides: TGCAGCGTTGGGGACAGCATCTATGGCTACACCTTC.